Below are 8 T cell receptor beta chains sequenced from a single sample in a study of blood T cell repertoires in COVID-19. The method was immunoSEQ multiplex PCR; TCRdb's version includes in-frame clones alone and lacks a portion of them. Among approximately 250,000 clones listed, 65% to 90% were seen once. Input material: peripheral blood. The source is a man aged 40-49 years who had recovered from COVID-19.

This clone was counted once. The rearrangement links TRBV2 to TRBJ2-2; tentative D call: TRBD1 (6 bases). V was clipped by 6 bases and J by 10 bases, with 12 bases between them. CDR1 and CDR2 from the germline V gene are SNHLY and FYNNEI. The CDR3 spans 12 residues. CDR3 bases: TGTGCCAGCAGAGGAGAGGGGGTGGAGCTGTTTTTT. As protein: CASRGEGVELFF. The entire variable domain, with the rest obtained from reference TRBV2 and TRBJ2-2, is as follows: EPEVTQTPSHQVTQMGQEVILRCVPISNHLYFYWYRQILGQKVEFLVSFYNNEISEKSEIFDDQFSVERPDGSNFTLKIRSTKLEDSAMYFCASRGEGVELFFGEGSRLTVL.

The V gene is TRBV6-2 or TRBV6-3, the J gene TRBJ1-6, with a possible D match to TRBD1 (6 bases). The CDR3 consists of 16 residues. Trimming pared 5 bases from V and 0 bases from J, leaving 11 bases between. Looked up from germline, CDR1 is MNHEY and CDR2 is SVGEGT. The CDR3 nucleotides are TGTGCCAGCAGTCGACAGGAGAGCTCCTATAATTCACCCCTCCACTTT. It translates to CASSRQESSYNSPLHF.

The chain has TRBV6-5 and TRBJ1-1; D remains ambiguous. This CDR3 spans 13 amino acids. Deletions cut 0 bases from V and 3 bases from J, with 5 bases between. The germline CDR1 and CDR2 sequences are MNHEY and SVGAGI. DNA for the CDR3: TGTGCCAGCAGTTACTCGAGGTACACTGAAGCTTTCTTT. This sequence encodes CASSYSRYTEAFF.

The chain combines TRBV7-2 with TRBJ2-1; D ambiguous. Germline V gene sequence: CDR1 SGHTA, CDR2 FQGNSA. V shed 5 bases and J shed 9 bases, with 14 bases lying between them. The CDR3 totals 13 residues. The CDR3 DNA follows: TGTGCCAGCAGCCCAGACCCTCTAGGTGAGCAGTTCTTC. Protein: CASSPDPLGEQFF. The full variable domain, rest sourced from reference TRBV7-2 and TRBJ2-1, is GAGVSQSPSNKVTEKGKDVELRCDPISGHTALYWYRQSLGQGLEFLIYFQGNSAPDKSGLPSDRFSAERTGGSVSTLTIQRTQQEDSAVYLCASSPDPLGEQFFGPGTRLTVL.

The gene calls are TRBV5-1 and TRBJ2-1; 10 positions match TRBD1. The germline V gene has CDR1 SGHRS and CDR2 YFSETQ. V lost 5 bases, J lost 2 bases, and 13 bases stayed unmatched. The length of the CDR3 is 18 residues. The CDR3 loop reads CASSVSATGTGAYNEQFF. The CDR3, as DNA: TGCGCCAGCAGTGTTTCCGCAACCGGGACAGGGGCCTACAATGAGCAGTTCTTC.

The V call is TRBV6-5, the J call TRBJ2-7, with 9 bases fitting TRBD1. Germline trimming cut 6 bases from V and 3 bases from J; bases unmatched to any gene: 9. The CDR3 has 15 residues. Germline CDR1 MNHEY, CDR2 SVGAGI. The DNA for the CDR3 is TGTGCCAGCAGAGATCCCGGGACAGGGCTCTACGAGCAGTACTTC. It specifies CASRDPGTGLYEQYF.

The gene calls are TRBV5-1 and TRBJ1-6, with 10 bases that match TRBD1. V was pared by 7 bases and J by 8 bases, with 9 bases of the junction left unmatched. Looked up from germline, CDR1 is SGHRS and CDR2 is YFSETQ. The CDR3 extends over 15 amino acids. CDR3 sequence (DNA): TGCGCCAGCCGCCTAACCGGGACAGGGGATTCACCCCTCCACTTT. It translates to CASRLTGTGDSPLHF. Together with reference TRBV5-1 and TRBJ1-6, the CDR3 gives the full variable domain: KAGVTQTPRYLIKTRGQQVTLSCSPISGHRSVSWYQQTPGQGLQFLFEYFSETQRNKGNFPGRFSGRQFSNSRSEMNVSTLELGDSALYLCASRLTGTGDSPLHFGNGTRLTVT.

The chain employs TRBV3-1 (or the pseudogene TRBV3-2) and TRBJ2-3; D perhaps matches TRBD1 (6 bases). V was shortened by 0 bases and J by 5 bases, with 15 bases between the two germline ends. CDR3 length equals 16 residues. Germline values: CDR1 LGHDT, CDR2 YNNKEL (reference sequence). The CDR3 here is CASSQDPAGAGDTQYF. In DNA, the CDR3 is TGTGCCAGCAGCCAAGATCCGGCAGGGGCGGGAGATACGCAGTATTTT.